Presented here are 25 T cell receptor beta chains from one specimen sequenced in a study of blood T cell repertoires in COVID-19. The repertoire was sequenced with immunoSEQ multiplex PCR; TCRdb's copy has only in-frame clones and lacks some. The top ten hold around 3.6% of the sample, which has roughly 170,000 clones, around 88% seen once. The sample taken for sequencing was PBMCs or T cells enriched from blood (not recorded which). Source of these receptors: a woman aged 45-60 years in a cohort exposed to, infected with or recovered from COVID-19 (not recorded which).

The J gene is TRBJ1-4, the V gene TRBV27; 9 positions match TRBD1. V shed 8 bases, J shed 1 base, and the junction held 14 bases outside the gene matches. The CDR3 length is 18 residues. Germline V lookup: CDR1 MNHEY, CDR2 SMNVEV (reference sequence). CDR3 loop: CASARGQGGRGTNEKLFF. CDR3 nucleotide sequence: TGTGCCAGCGCCCGGGGACAGGGAGGTCGAGGAACTAATGAAAAACTGTTTTTT.

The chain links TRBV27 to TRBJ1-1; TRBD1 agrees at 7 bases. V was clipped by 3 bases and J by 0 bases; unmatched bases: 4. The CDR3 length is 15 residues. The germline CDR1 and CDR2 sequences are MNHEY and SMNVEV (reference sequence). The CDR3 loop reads CASSLMGQLNTEAFF. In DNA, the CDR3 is TGTGCCAGCAGTTTGATGGGACAGCTGAACACTGAAGCTTTCTTT.

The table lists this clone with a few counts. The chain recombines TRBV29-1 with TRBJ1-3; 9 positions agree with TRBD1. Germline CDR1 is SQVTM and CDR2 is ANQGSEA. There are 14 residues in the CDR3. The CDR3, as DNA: TGCAGTCCCCAGGACAGGGGTTCTGGAAACACCATATATTTT. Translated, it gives CSPQDRGSGNTIYF.

The chain's CDR3 is CSAYHRAEEFF. CDR3 in DNA: TGCAGCGCCTACCATCGAGCGGAGGAGTTCTTC. The chain carries TRBV29-1 and TRBJ2-1, with D maybe TRBD2 (5 bases). Trimming removed 7 bases at V and 14 bases at J, with 18 bases between. This CDR3 spans 11 amino acids. CDR1 SQVTM and CDR2 ANQGSEA come from the germline V gene.

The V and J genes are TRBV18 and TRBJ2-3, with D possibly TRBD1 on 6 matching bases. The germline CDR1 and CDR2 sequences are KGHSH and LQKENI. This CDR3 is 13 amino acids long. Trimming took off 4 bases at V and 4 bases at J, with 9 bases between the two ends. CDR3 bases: TGTGCCAGCTCACTCCCAGGGGCAGATACGCAGTATTTT. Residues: CASSLPGADTQYF.

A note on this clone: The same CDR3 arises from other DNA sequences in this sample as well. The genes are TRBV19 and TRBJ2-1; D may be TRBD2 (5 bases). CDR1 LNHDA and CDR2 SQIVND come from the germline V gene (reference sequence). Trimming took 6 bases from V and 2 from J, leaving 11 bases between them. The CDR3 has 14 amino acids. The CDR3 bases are TGTGCCAGTAGCCCAGACGGGGCCTACAATGAGCAGTTCTTC. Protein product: CASSPDGAYNEQFF.

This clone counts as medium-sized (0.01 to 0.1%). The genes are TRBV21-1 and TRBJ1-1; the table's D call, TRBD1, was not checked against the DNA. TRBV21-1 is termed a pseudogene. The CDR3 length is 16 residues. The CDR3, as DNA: TGTGCCAGCAGCAACCCCAGACAGGCCCTGAACACTGAAGCTTTCTTT. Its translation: CASSNPRQALNTEAFF.

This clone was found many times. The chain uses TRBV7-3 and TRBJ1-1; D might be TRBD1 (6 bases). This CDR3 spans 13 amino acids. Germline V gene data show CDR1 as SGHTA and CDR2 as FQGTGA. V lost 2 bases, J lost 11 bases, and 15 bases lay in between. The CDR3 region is CASSLEGGKRAFF. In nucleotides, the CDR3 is TGTGCCAGCAGCTTAGAAGGGGGAAAGCGGGCTTTCTTT.

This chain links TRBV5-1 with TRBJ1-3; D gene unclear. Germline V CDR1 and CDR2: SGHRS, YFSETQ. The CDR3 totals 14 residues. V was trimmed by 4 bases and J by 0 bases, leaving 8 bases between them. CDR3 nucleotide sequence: TGCGCCAGCAGCCCCGCACTCTCTGGAAACACCATATATTTT. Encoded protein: CASSPALSGNTIYF.

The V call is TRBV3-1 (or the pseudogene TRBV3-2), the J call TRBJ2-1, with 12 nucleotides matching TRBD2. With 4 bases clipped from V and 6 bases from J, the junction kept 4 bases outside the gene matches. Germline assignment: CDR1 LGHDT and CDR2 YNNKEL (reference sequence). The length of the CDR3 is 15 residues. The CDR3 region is CASSRLAGEGNEQFF. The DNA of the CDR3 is TGTGCCAGCAGCCGACTAGCGGGAGAGGGCAATGAGCAGTTCTTC.

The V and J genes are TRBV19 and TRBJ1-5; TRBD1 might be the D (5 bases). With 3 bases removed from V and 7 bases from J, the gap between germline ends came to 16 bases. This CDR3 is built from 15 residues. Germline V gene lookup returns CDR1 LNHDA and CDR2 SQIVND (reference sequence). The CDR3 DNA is TGTGCCAGTAGTATCCAAGAAGGGGTATACCAGCCCCAGCATTTT. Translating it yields CASSIQEGVYQPQHF.

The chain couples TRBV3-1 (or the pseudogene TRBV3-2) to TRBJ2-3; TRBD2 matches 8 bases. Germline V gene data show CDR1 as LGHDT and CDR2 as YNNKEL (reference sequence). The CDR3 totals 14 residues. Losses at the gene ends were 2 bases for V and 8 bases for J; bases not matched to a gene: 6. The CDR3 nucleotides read TGTGCCAGCAGCCAATCCGGACTAGCTCGTACGCAGTATTTT. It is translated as CASSQSGLARTQYF.

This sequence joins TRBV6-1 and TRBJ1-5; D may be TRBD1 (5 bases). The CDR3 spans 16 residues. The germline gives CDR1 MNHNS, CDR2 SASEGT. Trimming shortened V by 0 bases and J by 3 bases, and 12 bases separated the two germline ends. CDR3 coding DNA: TGTGCCAGCAGTGAAGCGGGTACAGGTTTCAATCAGCCCCAGCATTTT. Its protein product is CASSEAGTGFNQPQHF.

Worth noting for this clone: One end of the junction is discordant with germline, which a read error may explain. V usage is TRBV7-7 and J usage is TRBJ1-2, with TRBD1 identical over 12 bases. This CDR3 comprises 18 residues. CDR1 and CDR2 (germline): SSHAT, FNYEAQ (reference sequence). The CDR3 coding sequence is TGTGCTAGCAGCCAGATTGGGGACAGGGGGCTATTCAACTATGGCTACACCTTC. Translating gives CASSQIGDRGLFNYGYTF.

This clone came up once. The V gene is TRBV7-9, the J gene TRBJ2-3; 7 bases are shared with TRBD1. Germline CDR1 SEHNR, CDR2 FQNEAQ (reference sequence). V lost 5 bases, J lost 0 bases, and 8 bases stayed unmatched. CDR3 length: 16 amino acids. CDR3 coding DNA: TGTGCCAGCAGCCCTACGGGACAGTACAGCACAGATACGCAGTATTTT. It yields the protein CASSPTGQYSTDTQYF. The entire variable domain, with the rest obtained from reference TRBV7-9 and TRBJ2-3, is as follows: DTGVSQNPRHKITKRGQNVTFRCDPISEHNRLYWYRQTLGQGPEFLTYFQNEAQLEKSRLLSDRFSAERPKGSFSTLEIQRTEQGDSAMYLCASSPTGQYSTDTQYFGPGTRLTVL.

The CDR3 region has the DNA TGTGCCTGGAGTGTAGCCCCAGGCAATGAGCAGTTCTTC. Amino acids: CAWSVAPGNEQFF. This sequence joins TRBV30 and TRBJ2-1, with D unclear. The CDR3 length is 13 residues. Germline CDR1 GTSNPN, CDR2 SVGIG (reference sequence). V was trimmed by 0 bases and J by 6 bases, leaving 9 bases between them.

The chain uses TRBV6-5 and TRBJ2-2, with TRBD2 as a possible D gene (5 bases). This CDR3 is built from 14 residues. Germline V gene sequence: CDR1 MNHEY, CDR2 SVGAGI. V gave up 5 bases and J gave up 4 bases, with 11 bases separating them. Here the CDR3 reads CASSLPDSTGELFF. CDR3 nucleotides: TGTGCCAGCAGTCTCCCGGACTCCACCGGGGAGCTGTTTTTT.

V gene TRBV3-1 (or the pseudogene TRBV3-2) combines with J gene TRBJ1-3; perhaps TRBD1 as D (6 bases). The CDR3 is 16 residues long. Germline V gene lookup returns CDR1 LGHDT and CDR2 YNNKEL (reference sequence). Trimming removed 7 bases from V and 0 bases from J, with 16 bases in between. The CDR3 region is CASTPRWGLSGNTIYF. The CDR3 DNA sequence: TGTGCCAGCACACCAAGGTGGGGGCTCTCTGGAAACACCATATATTTT.

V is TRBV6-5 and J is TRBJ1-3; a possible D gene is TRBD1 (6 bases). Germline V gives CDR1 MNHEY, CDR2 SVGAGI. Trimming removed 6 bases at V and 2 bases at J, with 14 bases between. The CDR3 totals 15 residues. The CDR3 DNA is TGTGCCAGCAGCTCCGAGGGGGGGCCTGGAAACACCATATATTTT. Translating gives CASSSEGGPGNTIYF.

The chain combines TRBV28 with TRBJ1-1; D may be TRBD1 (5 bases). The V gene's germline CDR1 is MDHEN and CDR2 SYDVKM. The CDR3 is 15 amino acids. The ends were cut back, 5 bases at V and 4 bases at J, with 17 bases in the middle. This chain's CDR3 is CASSGFWGDRTEAFF. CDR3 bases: TGTGCCAGCAGTGGCTTTTGGGGGGACCGCACTGAAGCTTTCTTT.

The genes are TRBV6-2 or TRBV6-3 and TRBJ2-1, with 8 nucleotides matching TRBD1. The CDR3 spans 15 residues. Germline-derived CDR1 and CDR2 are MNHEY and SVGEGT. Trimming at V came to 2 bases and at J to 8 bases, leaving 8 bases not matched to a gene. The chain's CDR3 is CASSYPRTGPDEQFF. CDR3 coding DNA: TGTGCCAGCAGTTACCCTAGGACAGGGCCTGATGAGCAGTTCTTC.

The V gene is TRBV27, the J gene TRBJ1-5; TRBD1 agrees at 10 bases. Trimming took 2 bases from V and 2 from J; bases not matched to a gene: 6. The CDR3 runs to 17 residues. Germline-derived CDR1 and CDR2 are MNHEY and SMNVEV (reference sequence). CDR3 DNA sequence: TGTGCCAGCAGTTTAGGGACAGGGGATGCAGGCAATCAGCCCCAGCATTTT. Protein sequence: CASSLGTGDAGNQPQHF.

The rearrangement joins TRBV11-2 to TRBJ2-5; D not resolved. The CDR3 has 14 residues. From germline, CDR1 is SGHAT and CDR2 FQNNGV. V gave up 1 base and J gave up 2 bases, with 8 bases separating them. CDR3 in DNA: TGTGCCAGCAGCTTAGTCGGTAGTCAAGAGACCCAGTACTTC. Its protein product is CASSLVGSQETQYF.

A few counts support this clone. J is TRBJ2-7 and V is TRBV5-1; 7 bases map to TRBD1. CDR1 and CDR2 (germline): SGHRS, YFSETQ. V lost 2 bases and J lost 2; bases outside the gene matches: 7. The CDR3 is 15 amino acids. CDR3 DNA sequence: TGCGCCAGCAGCTTAGTCGGGACAGAAACCTACGAGCAGTACTTC. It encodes CASSLVGTETYEQYF. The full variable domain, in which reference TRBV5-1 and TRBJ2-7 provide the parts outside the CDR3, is KAGVTQTPRYLIKTRGQQVTLSCSPISGHRSVSWYQQTPGQGLQFLFEYFSETQRNKGNFPGRFSGRQFSNSRSEMNVSTLELGDSALYLCASSLVGTETYEQYFGPGTRLTVT.

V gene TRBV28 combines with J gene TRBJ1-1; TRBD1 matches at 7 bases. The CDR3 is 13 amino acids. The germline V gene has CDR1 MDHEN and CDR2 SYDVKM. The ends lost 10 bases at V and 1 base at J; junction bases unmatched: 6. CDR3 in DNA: TGTGCCACGGGGACAGCCACGAACACTGAAGCTTTCTTT. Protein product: CATGTATNTEAFF.